This TCR beta chain was captured by sequencing in a study of blood T cell repertoires in COVID-19 (dated by TCRdb to 2018 to 2021). Describing the broader study: Samples from collaborators originated in the United States, Italy and Spain and spanned both the acute and convalescent phases of COVID-19. The prospective study material was composed of cDNA or gDNA derived from T cells, B-cell-depleted T cells, or PBMCs. Subjects who had been exposed to COVID-19, were actively infected with it, or had recovered from it provided the deeply sampled blood TCRbeta repertoires that made up the dataset. The repertoires were released in a freely available public database meant as a resource for research on the immune response to SARS-CoV-2. The samples were drawn from two sources: the first 160 participants of the ongoing ImmuneRACE study, and approximately 1,300 subjects contributed by 6 global collaborators. A de-identified subject ID, COVID-19 status, age in years and sex were almost always included in the sample metadata. HLA class I and class II types, where available, came from metadata supplied by the sample provider rather than from assay-based typing.

The immunoSEQ Assay, a bias-controlled multiplex PCR, was used to amplify TCRbeta CDR3 regions from genomic DNA. Under the source paper's analysis protocol: Within the assay, amplification of reference gene primers was used to estimate how many nucleated cells each sample contained. To quantify the absolute abundance of each unique TCRbeta CDR3 rearrangement, sequence reads were collapsed and filtered. For each sample, productive Simpson clonality was calculated as the square root of Simpson's diversity index across productive rearrangements. What TCRdb holds here is the immuneACCESS table cut down to in-frame rearrangements. Part of the clones is not present; checked against another copy, under half of the missing clones reflect an unresolved V gene, and the others are unexplained. D and trimming come from the DNA, and the V and J calls and clone size come from that table. The sample table holds about 120,000 clones, of which roughly three quarters were seen once. The ten largest make up approximately 4.2% of the sample.

Relative to germline, V is 0 bases shorter and J is 7 bases shorter, with 18 bases between their ends. The CDR3 starts with the cysteine, ends with the phenylalanine, and has 16 residues. Left in the record is the CDR3 DNA by itself, 48 bases read in frame from the first base. The CDR1 and CDR2 encoded by the germline V gene are KGHDR and SFDVKD. Here is what the overall study found, with its caveats: The amount of clinical and demographic metadata varied by source and participant and was provided uncurated.

Whole blood was collected in K2EDTA tubes by collaborating institutions according to the institutions' own protocols. Collaborator samples were shipped for TCRbeta analysis as frozen whole blood, isolated PBMCs, or DNA extracted from either sample type. Comments on this clone: Its recognized antigen is unknown. Per-nucleotide qualities are absent, and no much larger clonotype sits a single base away.

The chain links TRBV24-1 with TRBJ2-7; the D gene lacks a confident call. The receptor was isolated from a woman aged 80 or older with acute or convalescent COVID-19. The sequencing sample was made of peripheral blood. The CDR3 region has the sequence CATSDLQTCPDGEQYF. The DNA reads as follows: TGTGCCACCAGTGATTTGCAAACCTGCCCTGACGGGGAGCAGTACTTC.